Listed below are T cell receptor beta chains from one sample, sequenced in a study of blood T cell repertoires in COVID-19. Assay: immunoSEQ multiplex PCR; the TCRdb copy retains only in-frame clones and omits some. The sample consists of some 240,000 clones, around 90% of them appearing once. Sequenced sample: peripheral blood. These receptors were collected from an older woman with COVID-19, enrolled during active disease. CDR3s include the opening cysteine and the closing phenylalanine or tryptophan. The D gene is left open where the match is weak. Rows give clone size only sometimes, using once, few, many, or a class for an expanded clone.

abundance | j_gene | v_gene | d_gene | CDR3nt | CDR3aa
. | TRBJ1-2 | TRBV4-1 | . | TGCGCCAGCAGCCAAGATAGCAGGGACCGCTACTTAGGGGGTGGCTACACCTTC | CASSQDSRDRYLGGGYTF
. | TRBJ2-7 | TRBV30 | TRBD1 | TGTGCCTGGAACAAAGACAGGGGTTACGAGCAGTACTTC | CAWNKDRGYEQYF
. | TRBJ2-3 | TRBV2 | TRBD1 | TGTGCCAGCAGTGGACAGGGCCGCGGAACAGATACGCAGTATTTT | CASSGQGRGTDTQYF
. | TRBJ2-4 | TRBV3-1/TRBV3-2 | . | TGTGCCAGCAGCCAAGTACCTAGCACCAAAAACATTCAGTACTTC | CASSQVPSTKNIQYF
. | TRBJ2-5 | TRBV9 | TRBD2 | TGTGCCAGCAGCGTAGATCAGCGGGGAGGGACCCAGTACTTC | CASSVDQRGGTQYF
. | TRBJ1-1 | TRBV12-3/TRBV12-4 | TRBD1 | TGTGCCAGCAGTGCCAGACTACAGGGGGAAGCTTTCTTT | CASSARLQGEAFF
. | TRBJ1-6 | TRBV18 | TRBD1 | TGTGCCAGCTCAGACAGGGCCCTGAATTCACCCCTCCACTTT | CASSDRALNSPLHF
few | TRBJ1-2 | TRBV3-1/TRBV3-2 | TRBD1 | TGTGCCAGCAGCCAAGACGTACAGGGGGCGCAGGGCTACACCTTC | CASSQDVQGAQGYTF
. | TRBJ1-6 | TRBV29-1 | . | TGCAGCGTTTCTAGGGACAATAATTCACCCCTCCACTTT | CSVSRDNNSPLHF
few | TRBJ2-1 | TRBV9 | TRBD2 | TGTGCCAGCAGCAGGTCTGGCGGGGGGGCCCTCAATGAGCAGTTCTTC | CASSRSGGGALNEQFF
. | TRBJ2-6 | TRBV4-3 | . | TGCGCCAGCAGCCCACAGGGAACTGGGGCCAACGTCCTGACTTTC | CASSPQGTGANVLTF
once | TRBJ2-5 | TRBV19 | TRBD1 | TGTGCCAGTAGTATCAGGACAGGGGTAGAGGAGACCCAGTACTTC | CASSIRTGVEETQYF
. | TRBJ1-1 | TRBV5-4 | TRBD1 | TGTGCCAGCAGACAAATTACCGGGACAGCGAACACTGAAGCTTTCTTT | CASRQITGTANTEAFF
. | TRBJ1-4 | TRBV7-2 | . | TGTGCCAGCAGCTTAGGGCAGGCTTTTAATGAAAAACTGTTTTTT | CASSLGQAFNEKLFF
. | TRBJ2-7 | TRBV19 | TRBD1 | TGTGCCAGTAGTGTAGACAGGGGATCCTACGAGCAGTACTTC | CASSVDRGSYEQYF
. | TRBJ2-7 | TRBV6-5 | TRBD1 | TGTGCCAGCAGTAAGTTCGGGACAGGGGACGAGCAGTACTTC | CASSKFGTGDEQYF
. | TRBJ1-5 | TRBV4-1 | TRBD1 | TGCGCCAGCAGCCAAGGGGGACAGGGTCGTAGCAATCAGCCCCAGCATTTT | CASSQGGQGRSNQPQHF
. | TRBJ1-2 | TRBV7-9 | TRBD1 | TGTGCCAGCAGCTTCCAAGACAGGGATATTTACTATGGCTACACCTTC | CASSFQDRDIYYGYTF
many | TRBJ1-3 | TRBV21-1 | . | TGTGCCAGCAGCAAAGCGATTGGGGACAGGCCCTTCTTGGGCGGCACCATATATTTT | CASSKAIGDRPFLGGTIYF
. | TRBJ1-4 | TRBV5-1 | . | TGCGCCAGCAGCTTGGGACAGGAAGCTTCAACTAATGAAAAACTGTTTTTT | CASSLGQEASTNEKLFF
. | TRBJ1-6 | TRBV7-2 | . | TGTGCCAGCACCTCGTCCGGGACAAGGGTTTCACCCCTCCACTTT | CASTSSGTRVSPLHF
. | TRBJ1-4 | TRBV5-5 | TRBD1 | TGTGCCAGCACCTCCGGAATGGACAGGGGCTTCAATGAAAAACTGTTTTTT | CASTSGMDRGFNEKLFF
. | TRBJ2-7 | TRBV12-3/TRBV12-4 | . | TGTGCCAGCAGTTTCGGGATTAACGAGCAGTACTTC | CASSFGINEQYF
once | TRBJ2-3 | TRBV3-1/TRBV3-2 | TRBD2 | TGTGCCAGCAGCCAACCGCAGCGGGGGGGCCGGGGCACAGATACGCAGTATTTT | CASSQPQRGGRGTDTQYF
. | TRBJ1-5 | TRBV28 | . | TGTGCCAGCAGTCTCAGGGGTCAGCCCCAGCATTTT | CASSLRGQPQHF
. | TRBJ1-1 | TRBV18 | TRBD1 | TGTGCCAGCTCACCCCAACAGGGGAGCGCCACTGAAGCTTTCTTT | CASSPQQGSATEAFF
. | TRBJ1-2 | TRBV15 | . | TGTGCCACCAGCAGAGATCCCCAGGGCGGCTACACCTTC | CATSRDPQGGYTF
. | TRBJ1-6 | TRBV18 | . | TGTGCCAGCTCACCAACTCCCTCTAATTCACCCCTCCACTTT | CASSPTPSNSPLHF
. | TRBJ2-5 | TRBV21-1 | . | TGTGCCAGCAGCAAAGGACTCCGAGCGGGTAGCCCCCAAGAGACCCAGTACTTC | CASSKGLRAGSPQETQYF